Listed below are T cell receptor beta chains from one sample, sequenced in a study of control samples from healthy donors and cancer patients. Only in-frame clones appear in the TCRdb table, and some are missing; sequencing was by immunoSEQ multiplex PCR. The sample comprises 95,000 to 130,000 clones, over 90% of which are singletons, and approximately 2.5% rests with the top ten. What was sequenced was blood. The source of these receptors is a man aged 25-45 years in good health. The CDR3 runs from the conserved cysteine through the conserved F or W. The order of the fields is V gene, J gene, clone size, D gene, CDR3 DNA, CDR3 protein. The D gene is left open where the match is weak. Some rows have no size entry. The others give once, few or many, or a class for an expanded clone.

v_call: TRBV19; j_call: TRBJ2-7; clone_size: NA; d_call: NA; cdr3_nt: TGTGCCAGTAGGGAGGGACGAACGCGGGAGCAGTACTTC; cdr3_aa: CASREGRTREQYF
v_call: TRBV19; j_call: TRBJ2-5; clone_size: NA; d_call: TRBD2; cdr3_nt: TGTGCCAGTAGGACTAGCGGGGGGGCGGAGACCCAGTACTTC; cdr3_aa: CASRTSGGAETQYF
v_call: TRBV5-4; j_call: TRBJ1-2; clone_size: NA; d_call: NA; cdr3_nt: TGTGCCAGCAGCTTAGGGGGGCAGTCAAAGGGCTACACCTTC; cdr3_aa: CASSLGGQSKGYTF
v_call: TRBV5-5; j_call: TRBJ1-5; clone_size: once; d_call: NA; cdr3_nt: TGTGCCAGCAGCTTGGCAGGGCAGCAGCCCCAGCATTTT; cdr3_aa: CASSLAGQQPQHF
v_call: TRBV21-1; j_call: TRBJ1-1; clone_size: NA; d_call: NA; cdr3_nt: TGTGCCAGCAGCCCGGGGGGCCCGGAGGCTTTCTTT; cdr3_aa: CASSPGGPEAFF
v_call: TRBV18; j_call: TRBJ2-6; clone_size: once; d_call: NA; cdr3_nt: TGTGCCAGCTCACCACGGGTGGACGGGGCCAACGTCCTGACTTTC; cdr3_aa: CASSPRVDGANVLTF
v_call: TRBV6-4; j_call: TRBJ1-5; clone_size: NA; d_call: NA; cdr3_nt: TGTGCCAGCAGTGTAGAGGCAGGGATGGGTCAGCCCCAGCATTTT; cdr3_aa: CASSVEAGMGQPQHF
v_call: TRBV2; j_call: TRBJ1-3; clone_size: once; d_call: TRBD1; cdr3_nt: TGTGCCAGCAGTGAATGGGGACAGCCTTCTGGAAACACCATATATTTT; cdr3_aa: CASSEWGQPSGNTIYF
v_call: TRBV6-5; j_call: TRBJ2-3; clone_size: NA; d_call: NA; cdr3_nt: TGTGCCAGCAGTCCTCTCCAGACTTCAGATACGCAGTATTTT; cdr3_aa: CASSPLQTSDTQYF
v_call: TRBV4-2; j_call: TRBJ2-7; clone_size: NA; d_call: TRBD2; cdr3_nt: TGTGCCAGCAGCCAGACAACGGGGGGGGCCGACGAGCAGTACTTC; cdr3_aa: CASSQTTGGADEQYF
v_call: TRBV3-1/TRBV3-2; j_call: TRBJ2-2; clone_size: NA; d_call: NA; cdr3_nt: TGTGCCAGCAGCCAATCTTCACTCTCCGGGGAGCTGTTTTTT; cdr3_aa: CASSQSSLSGELFF
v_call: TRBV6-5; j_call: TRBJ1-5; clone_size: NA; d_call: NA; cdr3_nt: TGTGCCAGCACCAAAAGCAGGGATCAGCCCCAGCATTTT; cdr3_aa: CASTKSRDQPQHF
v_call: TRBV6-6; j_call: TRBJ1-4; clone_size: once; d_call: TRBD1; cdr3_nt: TGTGCCAGCAGCCGGGACAGGGGAACCGAAAAACTGTTTTTT; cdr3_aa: CASSRDRGTEKLFF
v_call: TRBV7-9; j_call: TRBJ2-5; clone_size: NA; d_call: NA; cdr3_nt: TGTGCCAGCAGCCAGAGACTAGACCGCCAAGAGACCCAGTACTTC; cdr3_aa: CASSQRLDRQETQYF
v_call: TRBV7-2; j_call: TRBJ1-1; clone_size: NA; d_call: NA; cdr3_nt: TGTGCCAGCAGCATTGGGAATCCGAACACTGAAGCTTTCTTT; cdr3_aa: CASSIGNPNTEAFF
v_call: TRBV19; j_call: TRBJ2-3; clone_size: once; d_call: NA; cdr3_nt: TGTGCCAGTAGTCCCCGGGACTCAATAATCGCAGATACGCAGTATTTT; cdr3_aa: CASSPRDSIIADTQYF
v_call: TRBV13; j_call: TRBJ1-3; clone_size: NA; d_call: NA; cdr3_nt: TGTGCCAGCAGCTTAGGGGGGGTGCGGGCTGGAAACACCATATATTTT; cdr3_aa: CASSLGGVRAGNTIYF
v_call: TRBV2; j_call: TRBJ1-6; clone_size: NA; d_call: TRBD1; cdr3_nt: TGTGCCAGCAGTGAATGGGGCACAGGGGGCCCGTCACCCCTCCACTTT; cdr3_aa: CASSEWGTGGPSPLHF
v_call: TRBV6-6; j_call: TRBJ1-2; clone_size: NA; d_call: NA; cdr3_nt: TGTGCCAGCAGTTACCTAGACTCTTATGGCTACACCTTC; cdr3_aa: CASSYLDSYGYTF
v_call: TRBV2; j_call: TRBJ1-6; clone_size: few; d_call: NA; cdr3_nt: TGTGCCAGCAGACGTACACAATATAATTCACCCCTCCACTTT; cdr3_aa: CASRRTQYNSPLHF
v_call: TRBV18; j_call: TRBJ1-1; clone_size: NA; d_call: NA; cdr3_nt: TGTGCCAGCTCACCAGAGCGGGGGAACACTGAAGCTTTCTTT; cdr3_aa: CASSPERGNTEAFF
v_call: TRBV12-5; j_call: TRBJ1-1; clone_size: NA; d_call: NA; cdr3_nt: TGTGCTAGTGGTTTTCCAGGCACTGAAGCTTTCTTT; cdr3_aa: CASGFPGTEAFF
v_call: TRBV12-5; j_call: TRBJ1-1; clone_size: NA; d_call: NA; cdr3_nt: TGTGCTAGTAGCGATATGAACACTGAAGCTTTCTTT; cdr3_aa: CASSDMNTEAFF
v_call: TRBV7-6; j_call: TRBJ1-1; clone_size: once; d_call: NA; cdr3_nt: TGTGCCAGCAGCTTAGCATCTGAAGGACCGACTGAAGCTTTCTTT; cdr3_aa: CASSLASEGPTEAFF
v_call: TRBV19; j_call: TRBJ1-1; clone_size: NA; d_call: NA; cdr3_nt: TGTGCCAGTAGTATCTTAGGGACGGCGAACACTGAAGCTTTCTTT; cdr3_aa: CASSILGTANTEAFF
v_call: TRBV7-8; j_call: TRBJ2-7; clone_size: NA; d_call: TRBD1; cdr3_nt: TGTGCCAGCAGCACAAGTGACAGGGCCGAGCAGTACTTC; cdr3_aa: CASSTSDRAEQYF
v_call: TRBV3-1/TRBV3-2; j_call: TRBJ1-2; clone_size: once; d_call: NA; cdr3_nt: TGTGCCAGCAGCCCCCCACCGGGGTTACACTATGGCTACACCTTC; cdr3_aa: CASSPPPGLHYGYTF
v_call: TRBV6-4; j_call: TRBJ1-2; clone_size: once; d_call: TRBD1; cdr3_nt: TGTGCCAGCGGTTTCGGACAGGGAGGGAAAGAGGGCTACACCTTC; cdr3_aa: CASGFGQGGKEGYTF
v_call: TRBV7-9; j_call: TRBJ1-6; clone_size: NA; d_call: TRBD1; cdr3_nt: TGTGCCAGCAGCTCCCAGGGGGCCAGGTCACCCCTCCACTTT; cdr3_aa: CASSSQGARSPLHF
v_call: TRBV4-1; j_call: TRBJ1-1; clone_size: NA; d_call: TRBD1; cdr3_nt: TGCGCCAGCAGCCAACCCCGGACAGGCGCGAACACTGAAGCTTTCTTT; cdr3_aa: CASSQPRTGANTEAFF
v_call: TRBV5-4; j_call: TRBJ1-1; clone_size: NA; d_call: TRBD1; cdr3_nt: TGTGCCAGCAGCTCCGGCGGGGGACAGGGGGCTTTCTTT; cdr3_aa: CASSSGGGQGAFF
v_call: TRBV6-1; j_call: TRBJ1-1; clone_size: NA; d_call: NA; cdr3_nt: TGTGCCAGCAGTGAAGGGACCTACACTGAAGCTTTCTTT; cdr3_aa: CASSEGTYTEAFF
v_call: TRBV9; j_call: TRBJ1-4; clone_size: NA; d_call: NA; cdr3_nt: TGTGCCAGCAGCGGTGCGGACGGTTATGATGAAAAACTGTTTTTT; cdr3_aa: CASSGADGYDEKLFF
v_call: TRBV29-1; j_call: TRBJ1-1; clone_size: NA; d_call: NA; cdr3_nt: TGCAGCGTTGAAGACTCGGGGTTTATGACTGAAGCTTTCTTT; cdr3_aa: CSVEDSGFMTEAFF
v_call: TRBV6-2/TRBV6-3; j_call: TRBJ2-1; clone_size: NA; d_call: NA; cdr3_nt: TGTGCCAGCAGTTACGGGGAGAATGAGCAGTTCTTC; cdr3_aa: CASSYGENEQFF
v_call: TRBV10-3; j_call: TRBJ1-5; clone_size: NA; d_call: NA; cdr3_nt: TGTGCCATCAGTGATGGCAGGGTTCTTAACAATCAGCCCCAGCATTTT; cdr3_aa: CAISDGRVLNNQPQHF
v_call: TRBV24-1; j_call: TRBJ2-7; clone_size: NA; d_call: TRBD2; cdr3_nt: TGTGCCACCAGTGAACCGGGGGGGTACGAGCAGTACTTC; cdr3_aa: CATSEPGGYEQYF
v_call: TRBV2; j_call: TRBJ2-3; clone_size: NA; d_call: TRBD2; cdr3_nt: TGTGCCAGCAGTCGACTAGCGGGGGAAGATACGCAGTATTTT; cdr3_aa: CASSRLAGEDTQYF
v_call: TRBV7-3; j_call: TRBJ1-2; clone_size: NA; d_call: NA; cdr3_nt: TGTGCCAGCAGTCCCACAGGGACCCCTAACTATGGCTACACCTTC; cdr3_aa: CASSPTGTPNYGYTF
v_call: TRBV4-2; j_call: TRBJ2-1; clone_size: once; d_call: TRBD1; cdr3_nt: TGTGCCAGCAGCCAGGCCGGGACAGGGTACAATGAGCAGTTCTTC; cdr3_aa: CASSQAGTGYNEQFF
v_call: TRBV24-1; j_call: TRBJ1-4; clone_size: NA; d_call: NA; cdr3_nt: TGTGCCACCAACCTGTCACCCAAACCTGGGGCGGATAATGAAAAACTGTTTTTT; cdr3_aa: CATNLSPKPGADNEKLFF
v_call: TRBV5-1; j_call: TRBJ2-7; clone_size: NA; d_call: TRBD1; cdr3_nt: TGCGCCAGCAGCTCACAGGGGAGCTCCTACGAGCAGTACTTC; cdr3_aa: CASSSQGSSYEQYF
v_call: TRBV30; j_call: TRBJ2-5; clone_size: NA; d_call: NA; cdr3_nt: TGTGCCTGGAGTGTAATGGGGCGCGAGACCCAGTACTTC; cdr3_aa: CAWSVMGRETQYF
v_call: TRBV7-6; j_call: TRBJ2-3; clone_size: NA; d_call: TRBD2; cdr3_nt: TGTGCCAGCAGCCCCTCAGCGGGGGGACGCACAGATACGCAGTATTTT; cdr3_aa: CASSPSAGGRTDTQYF
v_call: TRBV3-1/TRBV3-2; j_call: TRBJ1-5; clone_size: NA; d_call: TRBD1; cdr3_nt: TGTGCCAGCAGCCAGCGTGTCTCTGGGACAGGGGGTAATCAGCCCCAGCATTTT; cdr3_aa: CASSQRVSGTGGNQPQHF
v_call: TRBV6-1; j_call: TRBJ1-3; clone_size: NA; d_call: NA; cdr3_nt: TGTGCCAGCAGTGACAGGGTGGGGGGAATAACTGGAAACACCATATATTTT; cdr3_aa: CASSDRVGGITGNTIYF
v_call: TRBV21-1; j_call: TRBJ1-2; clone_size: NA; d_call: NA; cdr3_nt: TGTGCCAGCAGCAAAGGGGATCGGCAGGGAGAAATGGATAACTATGGCTACACCTTC; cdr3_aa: CASSKGDRQGEMDNYGYTF
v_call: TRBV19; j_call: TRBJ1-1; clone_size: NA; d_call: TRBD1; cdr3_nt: TGTGCCAGTAGTATCGGGACAGGGGCCACTGAAGCTTTCTTT; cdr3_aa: CASSIGTGATEAFF
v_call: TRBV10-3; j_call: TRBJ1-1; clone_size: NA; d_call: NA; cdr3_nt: TGTGCCATCAGTGTTCAGGGCAGCTCTGAAGCTTTCTTT; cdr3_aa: CAISVQGSSEAFF
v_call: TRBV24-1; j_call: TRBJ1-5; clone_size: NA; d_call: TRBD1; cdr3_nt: TGTGCCACCAGTGAGGGGGGACAGGGGGCTTTTTATCAGCCCCAGCATTTT; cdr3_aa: CATSEGGQGAFYQPQHF
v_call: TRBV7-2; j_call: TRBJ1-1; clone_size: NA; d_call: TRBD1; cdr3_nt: TGTGCCAGCAGCTTGCAGGGGGCGTCGTTCACTGAAGCTTTCTTT; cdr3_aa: CASSLQGASFTEAFF